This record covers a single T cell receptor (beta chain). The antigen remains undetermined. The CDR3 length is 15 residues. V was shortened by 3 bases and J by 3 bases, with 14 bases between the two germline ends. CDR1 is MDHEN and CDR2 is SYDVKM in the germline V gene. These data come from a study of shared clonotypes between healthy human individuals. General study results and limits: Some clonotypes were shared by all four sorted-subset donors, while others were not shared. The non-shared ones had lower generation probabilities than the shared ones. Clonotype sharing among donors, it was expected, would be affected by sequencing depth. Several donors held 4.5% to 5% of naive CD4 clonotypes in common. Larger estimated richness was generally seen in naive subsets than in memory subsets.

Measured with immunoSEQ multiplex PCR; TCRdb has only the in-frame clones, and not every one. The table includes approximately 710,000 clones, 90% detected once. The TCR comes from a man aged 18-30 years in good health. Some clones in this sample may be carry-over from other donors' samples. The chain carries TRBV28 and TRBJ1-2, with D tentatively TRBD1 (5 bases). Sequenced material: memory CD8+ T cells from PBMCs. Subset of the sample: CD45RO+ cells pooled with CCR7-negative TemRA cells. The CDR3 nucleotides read TGTGCCAGCAGTTTTTGGGGCGATGGCGACTATGGCTACACCTTC. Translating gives CASSFWGDGDYGYTF.